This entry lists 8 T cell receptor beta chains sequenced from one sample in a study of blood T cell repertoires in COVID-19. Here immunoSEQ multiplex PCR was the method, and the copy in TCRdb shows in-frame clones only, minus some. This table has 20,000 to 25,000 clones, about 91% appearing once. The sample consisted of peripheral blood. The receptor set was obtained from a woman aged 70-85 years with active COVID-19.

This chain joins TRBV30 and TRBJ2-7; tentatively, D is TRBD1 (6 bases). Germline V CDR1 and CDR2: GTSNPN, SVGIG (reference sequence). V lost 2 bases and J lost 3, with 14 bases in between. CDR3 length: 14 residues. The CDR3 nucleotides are TGTGCCTGGAGTAGGTCCGGACAGCTCTACGAGCAGTACTTC. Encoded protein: CAWSRSGQLYEQYF.

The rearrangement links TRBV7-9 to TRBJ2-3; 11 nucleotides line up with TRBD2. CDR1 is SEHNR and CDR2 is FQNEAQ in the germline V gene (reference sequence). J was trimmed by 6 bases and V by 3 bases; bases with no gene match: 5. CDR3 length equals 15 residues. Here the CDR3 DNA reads TGTGCCAGCAGCTTGACTAGCGGGATCAGGGATACGCAGTATTTT. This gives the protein CASSLTSGIRDTQYF.

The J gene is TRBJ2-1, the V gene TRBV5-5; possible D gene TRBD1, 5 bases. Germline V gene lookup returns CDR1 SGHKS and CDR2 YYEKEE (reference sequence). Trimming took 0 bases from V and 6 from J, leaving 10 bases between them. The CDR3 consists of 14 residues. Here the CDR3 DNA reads TGTGCCAGCAGCTTGGCCGTTGGGGCCAATGAGCAGTTCTTC. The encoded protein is CASSLAVGANEQFF.

The CDR3 spells CAWSVPGELGNQPQHF. CDR3 sequence (DNA): TGTGCCTGGAGTGTACCTGGGGAGTTAGGCAATCAGCCCCAGCATTTT. This chain links TRBV30 with TRBJ1-5, with D hard to call. Trimming cost V 0 bases and J 2 bases, with 14 bases left between them. Germline loops: CDR1 GTSNPN, CDR2 SVGIG (reference sequence). The CDR3 totals 16 residues.

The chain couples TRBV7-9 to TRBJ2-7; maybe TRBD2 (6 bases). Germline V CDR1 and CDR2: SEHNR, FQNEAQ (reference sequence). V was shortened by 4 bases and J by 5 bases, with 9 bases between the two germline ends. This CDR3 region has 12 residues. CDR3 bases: TGTGCCAGCAGCTATGGGGGGAACGAGCAGTACTTC. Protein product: CASSYGGNEQYF.

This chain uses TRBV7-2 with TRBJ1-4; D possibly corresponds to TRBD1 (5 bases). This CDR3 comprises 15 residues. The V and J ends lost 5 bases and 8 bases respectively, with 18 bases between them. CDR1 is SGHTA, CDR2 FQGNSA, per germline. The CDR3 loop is CASSPPGLTFEKLFF. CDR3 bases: TGTGCCAGCAGCCCGCCGGGACTGACCTTCGAAAAACTGTTTTTT.

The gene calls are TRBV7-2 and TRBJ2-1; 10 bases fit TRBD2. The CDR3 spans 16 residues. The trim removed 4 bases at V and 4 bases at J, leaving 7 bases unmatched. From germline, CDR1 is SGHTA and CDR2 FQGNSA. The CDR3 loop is CASSSWASGSYNEQFF. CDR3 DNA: TGTGCCAGCAGCTCCTGGGCTAGCGGGAGTTACAATGAGCAGTTCTTC.

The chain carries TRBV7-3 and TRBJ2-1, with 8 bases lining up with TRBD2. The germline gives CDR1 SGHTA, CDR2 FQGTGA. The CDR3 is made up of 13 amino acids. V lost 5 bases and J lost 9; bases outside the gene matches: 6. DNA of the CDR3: TGTGCCAGCAGCCTAGCGGGCGCGGGTGAGCAGTTCTTC. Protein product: CASSLAGAGEQFF.